The entry below gives a single TCR beta chain sequence along with its context. Antigen unknown. The V gene's germline CDR1 is MRHNA and CDR2 SNTAGT. The CDR3 loop spans 16 amino acids. Here immunoSEQ multiplex PCR was the method, and the copy in TCRdb shows in-frame clones only, minus some. The sample lists 70,000 to 95,000 clones, about 92% occurring once. The sample belongs to a study of OX40 agonist ivuxolimab in advanced cancers. Study-level findings and limits: Relative to CD4+ cells, CD8+ T cells on average had more expanded clones. At 0.1 to 3.0 mg/kg and by week 6, CD4+ and CD8+ T cells in the blood had expanded clonally.

The input for sequencing was CD4+ or CD8+ T cells sorted from blood, taken in a trial of the OX40 agonist ivuxolimab. This chain uses TRBV6-4 with TRBJ2-2, with 12 nucleotides matching TRBD2. The receptor's source is an adult with an advanced solid tumor such as melanoma, head and neck, liver or kidney cancer. The CDR3 loop is CATSRTSGEFTGELFF. In nucleotides, the CDR3 is TGTGCGACTTCCAGGACTAGCGGGGAATTCACCGGGGAGCTGTTTTTT.